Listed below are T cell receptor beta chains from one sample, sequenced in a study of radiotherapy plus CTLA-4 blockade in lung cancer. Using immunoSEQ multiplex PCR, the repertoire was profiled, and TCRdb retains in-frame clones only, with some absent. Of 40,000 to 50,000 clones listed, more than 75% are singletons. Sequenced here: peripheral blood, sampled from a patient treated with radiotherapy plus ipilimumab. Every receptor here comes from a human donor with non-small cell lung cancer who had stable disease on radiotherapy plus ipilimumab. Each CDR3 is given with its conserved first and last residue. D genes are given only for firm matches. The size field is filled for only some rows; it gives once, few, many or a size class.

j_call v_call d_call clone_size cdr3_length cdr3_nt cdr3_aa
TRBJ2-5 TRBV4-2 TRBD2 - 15 TGTGCCAGCAGCCAAGATATAAGCGGGAGGAAGACCCAGTACTTC CASSQDISGRKTQYF
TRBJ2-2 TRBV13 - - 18 TGTGCCAGCAGTGGACTCAGGGCGGGAACGGCGAACACCGGGGAGCTGTTTTTT CASSGLRAGTANTGELFF
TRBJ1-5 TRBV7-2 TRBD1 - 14 TGTGCCAGCAGTTCCACAGGGGGTAATCAGCCCCAGCATTTT CASSSTGGNQPQHF
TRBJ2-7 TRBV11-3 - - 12 TGTGCCAGCAGCTTAGACGGCTACGAGCAGTACTTC CASSLDGYEQYF
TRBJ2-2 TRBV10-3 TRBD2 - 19 TGTGCCATCAGAGGTAGCGGGACGAGGTTAACTGGGGACACCGGGGAGCTGTTTTTT CAIRGSGTRLTGDTGELFF
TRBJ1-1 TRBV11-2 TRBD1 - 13 TGTGCCAGCAGTACGACAGGGGAAGGTGCAGCTTTCTTT CASSTTGEGAAFF
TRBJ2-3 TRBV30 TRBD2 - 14 TGTGCCTGGAGGGGACGCGGGAGGGGGGATACGCAGTATTTT CAWRGRGRGDTQYF
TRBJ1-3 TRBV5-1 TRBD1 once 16 TGCGCCAGCAGCATTCCAGGGGGGAGCTCTGGAAACACCATATATTTT CASSIPGGSSGNTIYF
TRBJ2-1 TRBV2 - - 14 TGTGCCAGCTCACCCAGCCTAGGGGGCAATGAGCAGTTCTTC CASSPSLGGNEQFF
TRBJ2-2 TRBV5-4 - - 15 TGTGCCAGCAGCTTGGACTCCGGGAACACCGGGGAGCTGTTTTTT CASSLDSGNTGELFF
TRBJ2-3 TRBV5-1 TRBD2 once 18 TGCGCCAGCAGCTCCGGGACTAGCGGGAGGGGGTTTCAAGATACGCAGTATTTT CASSSGTSGRGFQDTQYF
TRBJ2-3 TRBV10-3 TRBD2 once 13 TGTGCCACCGGACTAGCGGCCACAGATACGCAGTATTTT CATGLAATDTQYF
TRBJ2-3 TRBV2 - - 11 TGTGCCAGCAGCCGTACAGATACGCAGTATTTT CASSRTDTQYF
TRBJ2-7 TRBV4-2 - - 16 TGTGCCAGCAGCCAGAAAGTCGGGGGTGGGTCCTACGAGCAGTACTTC CASSQKVGGGSYEQYF
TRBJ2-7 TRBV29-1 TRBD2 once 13 TGCAGCGCCGGGACTAGCGGTTTCTACGAGCAGTACTTC CSAGTSGFYEQYF
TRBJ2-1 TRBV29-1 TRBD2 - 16 TGCAGCGTTGGGGGAATGACTAGCGGGAGCTGGAATGAGCAGTTCTTC CSVGGMTSGSWNEQFF
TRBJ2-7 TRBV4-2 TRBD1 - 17 TGTGCCAGCAGCGAACAGGGGGCGCGTCCCTCCGTATTCGAGCAGTACTTC CASSEQGARPSVFEQYF
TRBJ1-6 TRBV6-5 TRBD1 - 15 TGTGCCAGCAGTCGACAGGGGAGGGAGAATTCACCCCTCCACTTT CASSRQGRENSPLHF
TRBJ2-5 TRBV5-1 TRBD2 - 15 TGCGCCAGCAGCTGGACTAGCGGGAGCGGGGAGACCCAGTACTTC CASSWTSGSGETQYF
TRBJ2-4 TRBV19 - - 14 TGTGCCACCATGCCGTCGCTGTACAGCCCCATTCAGTACTTC CATMPSLYSPIQYF
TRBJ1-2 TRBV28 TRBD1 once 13 TGTGCCAGCAGGACCGGGACAGAGGGTGGCTACACCTTC CASRTGTEGGYTF
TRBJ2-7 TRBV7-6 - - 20 TGTGCCAGCAGCTTAGCGTCGGGGGTCTTACGCGGGATCTTCTCCTACGAGCAGTACTTC CASSLASGVLRGIFSYEQYF
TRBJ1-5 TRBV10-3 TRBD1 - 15 TGTGCCATCAGTACGGACAGGGGGAGAAATCAGCCCCAGCATTTT CAISTDRGRNQPQHF
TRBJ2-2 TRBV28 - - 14 TGTGCCAGCAGTTCGACAGGTAACACCGGGGAGCTGTTTTTT CASSSTGNTGELFF
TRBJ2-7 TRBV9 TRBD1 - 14 TGTGCCAGCAGCGTGGGACAGGGGGCGAGAGAGCAGTACTTC CASSVGQGAREQYF
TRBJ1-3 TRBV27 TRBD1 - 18 TGTGCCAGCAGTCCGGGACAGTCTCAGGCTATTAGGGGAAACACCATATATTTT CASSPGQSQAIRGNTIYF
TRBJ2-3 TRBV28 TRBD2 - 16 TGTGCCAGCATAAGCGGGAGTATTTTAGGCGCAGATACGCAGTATTTT CASISGSILGADTQYF
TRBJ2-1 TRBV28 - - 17 TGTGCCAGCAGTTTGGTATGGAGGACAGCCTCCTACAATGAGCAGTTCTTC CASSLVWRTASYNEQFF
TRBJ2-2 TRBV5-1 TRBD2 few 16 TGCGCCAGCGTGGCCAGCGGGAGGGCGAACACCGGGGAGCTGTTTTTT CASVASGRANTGELFF
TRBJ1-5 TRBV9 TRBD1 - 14 TGTGCCAGCAGCGACTCAGGGGGAGGTCAGCCCCAGCATTTT CASSDSGGGQPQHF
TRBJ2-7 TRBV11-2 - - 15 TGTGCCAGCAGCTTAGGGGGCACCCAAGCCTACGAGCAGTACTTC CASSLGGTQAYEQYF
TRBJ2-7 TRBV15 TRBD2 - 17 TGTGCCACCAGCCATCAGCGGGACCCAGGGATCCCCTACGAGCAGTACTTC CATSHQRDPGIPYEQYF
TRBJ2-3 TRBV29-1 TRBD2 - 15 TGCAGCGTTTCCGGGACTAGCGGCCCGACAGATACGCAGTATTTT CSVSGTSGPTDTQYF
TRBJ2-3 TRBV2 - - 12 TGTGCCAGCAGGCAGAACTACGATACGCAGTATTTT CASRQNYDTQYF
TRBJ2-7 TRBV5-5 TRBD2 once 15 TGTGCCAGCAGACCCGGACTAGCGGAATCCTACGAGCAGTACTTC CASRPGLAESYEQYF
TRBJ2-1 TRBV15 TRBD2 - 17 TGTGCCACCAGCAGATCCGGGACTAGCGGGACCTACAATGAGCAGTTCTTC CATSRSGTSGTYNEQFF
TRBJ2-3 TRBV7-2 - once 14 TGTGCCAGCAGCTTAGCTGCGAACACAGATACGCAGTATTTT CASSLAANTDTQYF
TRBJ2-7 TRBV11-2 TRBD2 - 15 TGTGCCAGCAGCGCCGGACTAGCCCTAAGTTACGAGCAGTACTTC CASSAGLALSYEQYF
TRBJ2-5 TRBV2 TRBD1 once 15 TGTGCCGGCAGGCGACAGGGGGCACTTGAAGAGACCCAGTACTTC CAGRRQGALEETQYF
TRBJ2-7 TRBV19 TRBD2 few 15 TGTGCCAGTAGTATAGGGACTAGCGGCCTTTACGAGCAGTACTTC CASSIGTSGLYEQYF
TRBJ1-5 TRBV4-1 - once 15 TGCGCCAGCAGCCAAGATAGACAGGAGAATCAGCCCCAGCATTTT CASSQDRQENQPQHF
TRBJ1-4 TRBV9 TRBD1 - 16 TGTGCCAGCAGCGGTGGGACAGGCGCCTCTAATGAAAAACTGTTTTTT CASSGGTGASNEKLFF